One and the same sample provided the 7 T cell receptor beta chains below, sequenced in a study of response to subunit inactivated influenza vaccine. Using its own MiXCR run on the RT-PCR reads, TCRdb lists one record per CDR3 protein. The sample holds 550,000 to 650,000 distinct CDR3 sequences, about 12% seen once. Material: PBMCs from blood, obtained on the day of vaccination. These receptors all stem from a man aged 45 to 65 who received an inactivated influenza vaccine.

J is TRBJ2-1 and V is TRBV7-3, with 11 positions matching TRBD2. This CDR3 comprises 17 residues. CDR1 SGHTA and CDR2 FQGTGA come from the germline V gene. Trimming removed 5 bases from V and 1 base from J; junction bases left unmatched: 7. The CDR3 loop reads CASSSTSGRQSYNEQFF. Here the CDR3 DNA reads TGTGCCAGCAGCAGCACTAGCGGGAGACAGTCCTACAATGAGCAGTTCTTC. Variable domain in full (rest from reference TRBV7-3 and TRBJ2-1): GAGVSQTPSNKVTEKGKYVELRCDPISGHTALYWYRQSLGQGPEFLIYFQGTGAADDSGLPNDRFFAVRPEGSVSTLKIQRTERGDSAVYLCASSSTSGRQSYNEQFFGPGTRLTVL.

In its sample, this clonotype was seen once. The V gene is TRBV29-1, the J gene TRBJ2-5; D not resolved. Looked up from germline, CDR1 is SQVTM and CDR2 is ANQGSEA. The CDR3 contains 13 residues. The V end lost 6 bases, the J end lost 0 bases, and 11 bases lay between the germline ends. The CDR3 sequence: CSVLGMYQETQYF. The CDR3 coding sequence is TGCAGCGTACTGGGAATGTACCAAGAGACCCAGTACTTC.

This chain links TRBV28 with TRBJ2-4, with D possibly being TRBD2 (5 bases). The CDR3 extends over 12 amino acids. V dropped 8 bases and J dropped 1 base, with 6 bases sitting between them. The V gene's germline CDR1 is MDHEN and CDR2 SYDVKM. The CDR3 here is CASPGAKNIQYF. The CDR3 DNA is TGTGCCAGCCCGGGGGCCAAAAACATTCAGTACTTC.

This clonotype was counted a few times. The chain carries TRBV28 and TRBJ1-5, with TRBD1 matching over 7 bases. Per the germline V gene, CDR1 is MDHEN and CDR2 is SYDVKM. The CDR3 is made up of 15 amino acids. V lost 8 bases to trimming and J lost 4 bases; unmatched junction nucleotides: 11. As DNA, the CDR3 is TGTGCCAGCTTCTCCATAGGGACAGTGAATCAGCCCCAGCATTTT. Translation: CASFSIGTVNQPQHF.

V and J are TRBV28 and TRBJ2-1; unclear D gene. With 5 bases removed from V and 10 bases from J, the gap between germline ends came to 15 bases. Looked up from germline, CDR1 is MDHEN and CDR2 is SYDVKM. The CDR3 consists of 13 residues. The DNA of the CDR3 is TGTGCCAGCAGTACCAGCCCATTCGGGGAGCAGTTCTTC. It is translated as CASSTSPFGEQFF.

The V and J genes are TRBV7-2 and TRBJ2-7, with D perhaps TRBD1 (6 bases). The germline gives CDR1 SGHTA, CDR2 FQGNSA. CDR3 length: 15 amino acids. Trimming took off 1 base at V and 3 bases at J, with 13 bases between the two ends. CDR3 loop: CASSLGVTGYYEQYF. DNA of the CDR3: TGTGCCAGCAGCTTAGGGGTAACAGGGTACTACGAGCAGTACTTC.

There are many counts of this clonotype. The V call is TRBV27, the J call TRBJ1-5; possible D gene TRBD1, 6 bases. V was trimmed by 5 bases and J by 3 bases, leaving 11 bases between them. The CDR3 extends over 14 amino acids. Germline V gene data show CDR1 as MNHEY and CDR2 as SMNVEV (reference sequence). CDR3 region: CASSSGQNNQPQHF. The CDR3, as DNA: TGTGCCAGCAGTAGTGGACAGAACAATCAGCCCCAGCATTTT.